Detailed here is one T cell receptor beta chain. Antigen specificity is unknown. The data are from a study of shared clonotypes between healthy human individuals. Per the germline V gene, CDR1 is SGHAT and CDR2 is FQNNGV. CDR3 size: 13 residues. Trimming removed 5 bases from V and 3 bases from J; junction bases left unmatched: 4. Assay: immunoSEQ multiplex PCR; the TCRdb copy retains only in-frame clones and omits some. The table has about 2.4 million clones, more than 85% seen once. Study-level points and caveats: Among donors, the sharing of clonotypes was expected to be influenced by sequencing depth.

The TCR sequence derives from a man between 18 and 29 years old in good health. Some clones in this sample may be carry-over from other donors' samples. Sequencing input: naive CD4+ T cells from PBMCs. Specified subset: CD45RA+ positively selected. V and J are TRBV11-2 and TRBJ2-7; 7 bases align to TRBD2. CDR3 amino acids: CASSRDYHYEQYF. In DNA, the CDR3 is TGTGCCAGCAGCCGGGACTACCACTACGAGCAGTACTTC.